The 16 T cell receptor beta chains below come from one sample, sequenced in a study of T cells in Graves' hyperthyroidism and ophthalmopathy. TCR beta CDR3 sequences were amplified from RNA transcripts. The study used the HTBI primer set for a first-round RT-PCR of the TCR CDR3. TCRdb ran MiXCR on the multiplex PCR reads and lists one entry per CDR3 protein. The sample contains 700,000 to 850,000 distinct CDR3 sequences, around 40% of which appear only once. The sample consisted of blood. The receptor set was obtained from a middle-aged woman with Graves' hyperthyroidism.

This clonotype is a singleton in its sample. Germline is not matched at one junction end, which may reflect a read error. This sequence joins TRBV7-3 and TRBJ2-7; TRBD1 might be the D (5 bases). CDR1 SGHTA and CDR2 FQGTGA come from the germline V gene. The CDR3 totals 13 residues. The CDR3 bases are TGTGCCGGCAGCTTAATTCTGGGGCACGAGCAGTACTTC. It codes for CAGSLILGHEQYF.

V and J are TRBV19 and TRBJ1-4; TRBD1 is a possible D gene (5 bases). The CDR3 has 14 residues. Trimming stripped 8 bases from V and 5 bases from J, with 15 bases between. The germline V gene encodes CDR1 LNHDA and CDR2 SQIVND (reference sequence). CDR3 sequence: CASGPDGGNEKLFF. The CDR3 DNA sequence: TGTGCCAGTGGTCCCGACGGGGGAAATGAAAAACTGTTTTTT. Full variable domain (missing parts from reference TRBV19 and TRBJ1-4): DGGITQSPKYLFRKEGQNVTLSCEQNLNHDAMYWYRQDPGQGLRLIYYSQIVNDFQKGDIAEGYSVSREKKESFPLTVTSAQKNPTAFYLCASGPDGGNEKLFFGSGTQLSVL.

This clonotype came up many times. The chain joins TRBV7-2 to TRBJ1-3; possible D gene TRBD1, 5 bases. V lost 1 base and J 0 bases, leaving 10 bases between the germline ends. This CDR3 is 16 amino acids long. CDR1 and CDR2 from the germline V gene are SGHTA and FQGNSA. The CDR3, as DNA: TGTGCCAGCAGCTTAGTAACAGGACCCTCTGGAAACACCATATATTTT. As protein: CASSLVTGPSGNTIYF.

Many counts were recorded for this clonotype. The rearrangement joins TRBV14 to TRBJ1-1, with 7 bases aligning to TRBD1. The CDR3 sequence is 14 residues long. Germline V gene lookup returns CDR1 SGHDN and CDR2 FVKESK. Trimming took 5 bases from V and 3 from J; bases not matched to a gene: 6. The CDR3 coding sequence is TGTGCCAGCAGCATCTGGACAGGAGACACTGAAGCTTTCTTT. This encodes CASSIWTGDTEAFF.

On this clonotype: The junction and the germline gene differ at one end; a read error may be behind it. V is TRBV6-2 or TRBV6-3 and J is TRBJ2-5; TRBD2 aligns across 8 bases. The germline gives CDR1 MNHEY, CDR2 SVGEGT. The length of the CDR3 is 15 residues. The CDR3 region has the DNA TGTGCCAGCAGTTGGAGCGGGAGATCGGGAGAGATCCAGTACTTC. Its translation is CASSWSGRSGEIQYF.

This clonotype has at least ten counts. The chain is built from TRBV7-2 and TRBJ2-7; weak D call: TRBD2 (5 bases). The CDR3 is made up of 15 amino acids. Germline CDR1 is SGHTA and CDR2 is FQGNSA. V lost 7 bases, J lost 6 bases, and 22 bases lay in between. The CDR3, as DNA: TGTGCCAGCACCGCACGCACGTCCCAGGCGGGCGAGCAGTACTTC. It translates to CASTARTSQAGEQYF.

The rearrangement uses TRBV19 and TRBJ1-5, with D hard to call. V was clipped by 2 bases and J by 6 bases, with 17 bases between them. CDR3 length: 16 amino acids. Germline values: CDR1 LNHDA, CDR2 SQIVND (reference sequence). The DNA for the CDR3 is TGTGCCAGTAGTATACTAGAAGTGTACCAGGTTCAGCCCCAGCATTTT. Translating it yields CASSILEVYQVQPQHF.

This clonotype occurred once. V gene TRBV10-3 combines with J gene TRBJ2-7; 13 bases match TRBD2. CDR3 length: 18 residues. The J segment lost 5 bases and the V segment lost 2 bases, leaving 12 bases of the junction unmatched. The germline CDR1 and CDR2 sequences are ENHRY and SYGVKD. CDR3 residues: CAISEGGTGTSGADEQYF. The CDR3 coding sequence is TGTGCCATCAGTGAGGGGGGAACCGGGACTAGCGGGGCCGACGAGCAGTACTTC.

This clonotype has ten or more counts. This rearrangement joins TRBV5-4 to TRBJ2-5, with TRBD2 matching over 9 bases. The junction had 2 bases not matched to a gene; V was cut back by 0 bases and J by 5 bases. CDR1 SGHNT and CDR2 YYREEE come from the germline V gene (reference sequence). The CDR3 totals 14 residues. CDR3 loop: CASSLGGLAETQYF. The CDR3 DNA is TGTGCCAGCAGCTTGGGCGGACTAGCGGAGACCCAGTACTTC.

The chain combines TRBV7-2 with TRBJ1-1; no clear D gene. The CDR3 sequence is 12 residues long. Germline values: CDR1 SGHTA, CDR2 FQGNSA. V was trimmed by 5 bases and J by 6 bases, leaving 10 bases between them. The CDR3 spells CASSRSVSEAFF. CDR3 coding DNA: TGTGCCAGCAGCCGGTCAGTTTCTGAAGCTTTCTTT.

In its sample, this clonotype was seen once. This sequence joins TRBV6-1 and TRBJ2-7, with D possibly being TRBD2 (5 bases). V gave up 5 bases and J gave up 6 bases, with 20 bases separating them. Germline V gene lookup returns CDR1 MNHNS and CDR2 SASEGT. The CDR3 covers 15 residues. The CDR3: CASSSGLTAVGEQYF. The CDR3, as DNA: TGTGCCAGCAGTTCGGGGTTGACCGCCGTTGGCGAGCAGTACTTC.

This clonotype has just a few counts. CDR3 in DNA: TGTGCCAGCAGTTCTCTGGGGGGCCCCTTGAACACTGAAGCTTTCTTT. Protein: CASSSLGGPLNTEAFF. The rearrangement joins TRBV12-3 or TRBV12-4 to TRBJ1-1, with a possible D match to TRBD1 (6 bases). This CDR3 spans 16 amino acids. Between the trimmed V and J ends, which lost 4 bases and 0 bases, there was a span of 15 bases.

This clonotype was found a few times. CDR3 DNA: TGTGCCAGCAGCGGACAGTCAAGTTCACCCCTCCACTTT. Residues: CASSGQSSSPLHF. The gene calls are TRBV12-3 or TRBV12-4 and TRBJ1-6; D may be TRBD1 (6 bases). The ends were cut back, 6 bases at V and 9 bases at J, with 12 bases in the middle. The CDR3 spans 13 residues.

As concerns this clonotype: Given a much more abundant clone one base away, this may be a read error. In this CDR3 the conserved last residue, phenylalanine or tryptophan, is missing, so a read error is likely. The chain employs TRBV20-1 and TRBJ1-5; D is unclear. Germline V lookup: CDR1 DFQATT, CDR2 SNEGSKA (reference sequence). CDR3 length equals 12 residues. Between the trimmed V and J ends, which lost 0 bases and 2 bases, there was a span of 2 bases. In DNA, the CDR3 is TGCAGTGCTAGAGATGGCAATCAGCCCCAGCATCTT. Protein sequence: CSARDGNQPQHL.

This clonotype was seen at least ten times. The genes are TRBV19 and TRBJ2-6; 7 bases line up with TRBD1. The V gene's germline CDR1 is LNHDA and CDR2 SQIVND (reference sequence). V gave up 4 bases and J gave up 2 bases; unmatched junction bases: 5. The CDR3 spans 16 residues. CDR3 amino acids: CASSTTGNPGANVLTF. CDR3 nucleotide sequence: TGTGCCAGTAGTACGACAGGGAACCCTGGGGCCAACGTCCTGACTTTC.

With respect to this clonotype: One end of the junction varies from germline; a read error may be responsible. The chain employs TRBV20-1 and TRBJ1-5; D gene uncertain. The CDR3 is 15 amino acids. Germline V gene data show CDR1 as DFQATT and CDR2 as SNEGSKA (reference sequence). This chain's CDR3 is CSPRDYRRANQPQHF. The DNA of the CDR3 is TGCAGTCCTAGAGATTATAGGAGGGCCAATCAGCCCCAGCATTTT.